This T cell receptor beta chain came from a study of cytomegalovirus exposure and HLA in healthy donors. On the study more broadly: A prior study identified 117 million unique TCR beta sequences from 190 million or so T cells.

Vbeta (60) and Jbeta (13) primers were used in the PCR. Sequenced by immunoSEQ multiplex PCR; TCRdb stores in-frame clones only, minus some. Among about 90,000 clones, about 90% were seen once, and the ten largest hold less than 2.5%. Study-wide points: An ancestry cluster, one associated with Asian ancestry, reportedly showed fewer N-insertions than the roughly 700-donor mean in a later analysis. Roughly uniform sequencing depth across donors was assumed, possibly incorrectly.

Comment on this clone: The antigen remains unidentified.

The V end was cut by 0 bases, the J end by 4 bases, with 13 bases between. There are 15 residues in the CDR3. The V gene's germline CDR1 is LGHNA and CDR2 YNFKEQ. Source material: PBMCs. The rearrangement uses TRBV4-2 and TRBJ2-7, with a possible D match to TRBD2 (6 bases). The TCR comes from a man aged 18 to 30 in good health and CMV-seronegative. Here the CDR3 DNA reads TGTGCCAGCAGCCAAGATCTGACTAGAGAATACGAGCAGTACTTC. Protein product: CASSQDLTREYEQYF.